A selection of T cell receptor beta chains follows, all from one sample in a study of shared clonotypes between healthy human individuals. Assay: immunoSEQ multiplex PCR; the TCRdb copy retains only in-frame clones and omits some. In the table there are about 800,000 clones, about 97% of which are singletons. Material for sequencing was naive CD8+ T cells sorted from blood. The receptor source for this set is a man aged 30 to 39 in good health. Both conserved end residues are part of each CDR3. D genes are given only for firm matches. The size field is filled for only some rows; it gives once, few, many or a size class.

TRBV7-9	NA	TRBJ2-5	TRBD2	TGTGCCAGCAGCTACCGACTAGCGGGAGCTGAGACCCAGTACTTC	CASSYRLAGAETQYF
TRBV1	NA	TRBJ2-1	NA	TGCACCGGGCCCCGGGAGCAGTACAATGAGCAGTTCTTC	CTGPREQYNEQFF
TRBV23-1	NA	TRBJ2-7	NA	TGCGCCAGCAGTCAAAACCGCCAGGCAGGGGTCGGCTACGAGCAGTACTTC	CASSQNRQAGVGYEQYF
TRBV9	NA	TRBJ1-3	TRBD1	TGTGCCAGCAGCGCCCAGGGGGCCGGAAACACCATATATTTT	CASSAQGAGNTIYF
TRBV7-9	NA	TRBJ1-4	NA	TGTGCCAGCAGCTTAATATTGAACAGGGAACCCTTTTTT	CASSLILNREPFF
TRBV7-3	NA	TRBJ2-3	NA	TGTGCCAGCAGCTTACCGGACGGCACAGATACGCAGTATTTT	CASSLPDGTDTQYF
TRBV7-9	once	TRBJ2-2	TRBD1	TGTGCCAGCAGAGGGGACAGGGATAACACCGGGGAGCTGTTTTTT	CASRGDRDNTGELFF
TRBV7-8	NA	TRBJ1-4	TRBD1	TGTGCCAGCAGCTTTCCCCAGGGGGAATTGAATGAAAAACTGTTTTTT	CASSFPQGELNEKLFF
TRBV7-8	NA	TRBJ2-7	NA	TGTGCCAGCAGCTTAGCGGGGGGATACGAGCAGTACTTC	CASSLAGGYEQYF
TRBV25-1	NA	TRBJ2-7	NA	TGTGCCAGCAGTGGGGCAGAAACATCCTCCTACGAGCAGTACTTC	CASSGAETSSYEQYF
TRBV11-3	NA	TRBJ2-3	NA	TGTGCCAGCAGCTCTTACAATCCTCAGGGGGGAGTCCCAGATACGCAGTATTTT	CASSSYNPQGGVPDTQYF
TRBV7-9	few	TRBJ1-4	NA	TGTGCCATCGAGGTATTCGAGGGTACTATAAGAAAACTGTTTTTT	CAIEVFEGTIRKLFF
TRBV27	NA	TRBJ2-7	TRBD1	TGTGCCAGCGGTACCATCGGGACAGGGTCATACGAGCAGTACTTC	CASGTIGTGSYEQYF
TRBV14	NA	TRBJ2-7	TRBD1	TGTGCCAGCAGTGAGACAGGGGGCGCGTACGAGCAGTACTTC	CASSETGGAYEQYF
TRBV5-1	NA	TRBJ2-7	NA	TGCGCCTTAGATGCGGGCGAGCAGTACTTC	CALDAGEQYF
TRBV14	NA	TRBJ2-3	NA	TGTGCCAGCAGCCAAGATCTCTGGAGATGGTGCCGCACAGATACGCAGTATTTT	CASSQDLWRWCRTDTQYF
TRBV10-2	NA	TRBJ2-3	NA	TGCGCCAGCAGTCAATTTACTAGCACAGATACGCAGTATTTT	CASSQFTSTDTQYF
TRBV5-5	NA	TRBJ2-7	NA	TGTGCCAGCAGCTTGGCCGTGAGCTACGAGCAGTACTTC	CASSLAVSYEQYF
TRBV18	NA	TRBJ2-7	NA	TGTGCCAGCTCATCCAACATGGGGATAGTCTACGAGCAGTACTTC	CASSSNMGIVYEQYF
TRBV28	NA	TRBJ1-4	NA	TGTGCCAGCAGTTTAGTTGGGGGAGAAAAACTGTTTTTT	CASSLVGGEKLFF
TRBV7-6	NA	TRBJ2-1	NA	TGTGCCAGCAGCTTAGCAAGTCTGGCCCTGTACAATGAGCAGTTCTTC	CASSLASLALYNEQFF
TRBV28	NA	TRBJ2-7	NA	TGTGCCAGCAGCTTACACCTCGGCTACGAGCAGTACTTC	CASSLHLGYEQYF
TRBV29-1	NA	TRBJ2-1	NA	TGCAGCGTTGAACGAGAGGACGGATACAATGAGCAGTTCTTC	CSVEREDGYNEQFF
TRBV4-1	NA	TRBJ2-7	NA	TGCGCCAGCAGCCAAGGCAACGGTCCCTACGAGCAGTACTTC	CASSQGNGPYEQYF
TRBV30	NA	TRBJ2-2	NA	TGTGCCTGGCGGCCGGGGGCGAACACCGGGGAGCTGTTTTTT	CAWRPGANTGELFF
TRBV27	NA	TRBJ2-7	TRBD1	TGTGCCAGCAGCTTAAGCGGGACAGGGACCCACGAGCAGTACTTC	CASSLSGTGTHEQYF
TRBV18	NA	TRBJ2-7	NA	TGTGCCAGCTCACCAAACCGGGACGGCACCTACGAGCAGTACTTC	CASSPNRDGTYEQYF
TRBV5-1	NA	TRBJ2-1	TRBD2	TGCGCCTCTCAGCCGGGACTAGCCATAAACAATGAGCAGTTCTTC	CASQPGLAINNEQFF
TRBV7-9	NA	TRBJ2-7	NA	TGTGCCAGCAGCTTAAGGCCTACAGGGTTTTTGGCCGAGCAGTACTTC	CASSLRPTGFLAEQYF
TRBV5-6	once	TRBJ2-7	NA	TGTGCCAGCAGCTCCGATGAGCGCTACGAGCAGTACTTC	CASSSDERYEQYF
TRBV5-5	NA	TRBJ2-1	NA	TGTGCCAGCAGCCATACGCCCGCGAGGGCCGAGCAGTTCTTC	CASSHTPARAEQFF
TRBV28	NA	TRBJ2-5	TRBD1	TGTGCCAGCAGTTTATATGAGGGGGCGCATCAAGAGACCCAGTACTTC	CASSLYEGAHQETQYF
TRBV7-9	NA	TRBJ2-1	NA	TGTGCCAGCAGCTTACTCAAGGGCCTGAGCTCCTACAATGAGCAGTTCTTC	CASSLLKGLSSYNEQFF
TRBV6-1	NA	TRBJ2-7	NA	TGTGCCAGCTCAGACGTCCTCCCTTACGAGCAGTACTTC	CASSDVLPYEQYF
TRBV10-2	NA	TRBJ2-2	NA	TGCGCCAGCAGGGGAGGCACCGGGGAGCTGTTTTTT	CASRGGTGELFF
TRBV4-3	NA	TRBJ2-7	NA	TGCGCCAGCAGCCAAGACCGGAACCCCTCCTACGAGCAGTACTTC	CASSQDRNPSYEQYF
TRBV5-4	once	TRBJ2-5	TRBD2	TGTGCCAGCAGCTCAGGACTAGCCCCCATCGAGACCCAGTACTTC	CASSSGLAPIETQYF
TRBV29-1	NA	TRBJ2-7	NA	TGCAGCGTTGATGGTAGCGATGACTACGAGCAGTACTTC	CSVDGSDDYEQYF
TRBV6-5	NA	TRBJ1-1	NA	TGTGCCAGCACTACACCCAGCCTGAACACTGAAGCTTTCTTT	CASTTPSLNTEAFF
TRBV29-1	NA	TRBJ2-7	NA	TGCAGCGCCGCCTTGACGAGGGCCGGGTTCTACGAGCAGTACTTC	CSAALTRAGFYEQYF
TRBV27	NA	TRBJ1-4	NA	TGTGCCAGCAGTTTATCGATACGTCAAACAACTAATGAAAAACTGTTTTTT	CASSLSIRQTTNEKLFF
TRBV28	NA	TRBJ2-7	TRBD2	TGTGCCAGCTCGCCGGGACTAGCGGATACTTTATACTTC	CASSPGLADTLYF
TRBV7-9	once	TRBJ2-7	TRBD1	TGTGCCAGCAGCCCTTCCCGGACAGGGGGCTGGGAGCAGTACTTC	CASSPSRTGGWEQYF
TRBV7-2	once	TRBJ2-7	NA	TGTGCCAGCAGCTTAGGCTCGGACGAGCAGTACTTC	CASSLGSDEQYF
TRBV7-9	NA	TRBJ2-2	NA	TGTGCCAGCAGCTTTATCAACGCGAACACCGGGGAGCTGTTTTTT	CASSFINANTGELFF
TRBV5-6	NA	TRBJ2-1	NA	TGTGCCAGCAGCCTCGGACAGAATGAGCAGTTCTTC	CASSLGQNEQFF
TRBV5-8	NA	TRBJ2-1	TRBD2	TGTGCCAGCAGCTCAGGGACTAGCGGGTACAATGAGCAGTTCTTC	CASSSGTSGYNEQFF
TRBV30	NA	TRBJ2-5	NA	TGTGCCTGGACTGGCGGGATAAAAGAAGAGACCCAGTACTTC	CAWTGGIKEETQYF
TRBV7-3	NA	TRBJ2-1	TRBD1	TGTGCCAGCAGCCAAGGACAGGGGGCCTACAATGAGCAGTTCTTC	CASSQGQGAYNEQFF
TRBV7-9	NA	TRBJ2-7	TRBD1	TGTGCCAGCAGCCCGAGCATACAGGGGGGCCACGAGCAGTACTTC	CASSPSIQGGHEQYF
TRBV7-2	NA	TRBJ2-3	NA	TGTGCCAGCACCCTCCCTCCCACAGATACGCAGTATTTT	CASTLPPTDTQYF
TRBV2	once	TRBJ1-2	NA	TGTGCCAGCAGCGCCCCTCACGACGGAGGAGGAACTAACTATGGCTACACCTTC	CASSAPHDGGGTNYGYTF
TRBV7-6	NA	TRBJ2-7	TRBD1	TGTGCCAGCAGCTTAGGGGACAGGGTGGACGAGCAGTACTTC	CASSLGDRVDEQYF
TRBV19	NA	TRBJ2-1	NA	TGTGCCAGTAGTATACTCTACAATGAGCAGTTCTTC	CASSILYNEQFF
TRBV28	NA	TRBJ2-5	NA	TGTGCCAGCAGTCCTCGGATGATCCAAGAGACCCAGTACTTC	CASSPRMIQETQYF
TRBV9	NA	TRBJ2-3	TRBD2	TGTGCCAGCAGCGTAAGTTTTGGGCGGGAGTTAGATACGCAGTATTTT	CASSVSFGRELDTQYF
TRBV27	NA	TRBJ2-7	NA	TGTGCCAGCAGGGCAGGAGGGTGGACCTCCTACGAGCAGTACTTC	CASRAGGWTSYEQYF
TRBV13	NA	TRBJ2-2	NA	TGTGCCAGCAGCCGAGACAGGACGAACACCGGGGAGCTGTTTTTT	CASSRDRTNTGELFF